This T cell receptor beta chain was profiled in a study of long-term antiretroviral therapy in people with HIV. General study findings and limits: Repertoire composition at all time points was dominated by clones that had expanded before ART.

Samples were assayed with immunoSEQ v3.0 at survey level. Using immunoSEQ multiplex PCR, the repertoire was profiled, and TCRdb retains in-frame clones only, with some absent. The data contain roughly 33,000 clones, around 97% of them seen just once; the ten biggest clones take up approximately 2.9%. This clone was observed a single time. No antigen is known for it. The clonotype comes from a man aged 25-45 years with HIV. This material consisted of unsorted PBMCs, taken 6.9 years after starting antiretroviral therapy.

The DNA for the CDR3 is TGTGCCAGTAGTAATAGACAGGACCTTAACTATGGCTACACCTTC. Amino acid sequence: CASSNRQDLNYGYTF. The V gene is TRBV19, the J gene TRBJ1-2, with D perhaps matching TRBD1 (6 bases). The V gene lost 4 bases and the J gene lost 1 base, with 13 bases spanning the gap. CDR1 and CDR2 (germline): LNHDA, SQIVND (reference sequence). The CDR3 covers 15 residues. Together with reference TRBV19 and TRBJ1-2, the CDR3 gives the full variable domain: DGGITQSPKYLFRKEGQNVTLSCEQNLNHDAMYWYRQDPGQGLRLIYYSQIVNDFQKGDIAEGYSVSREKKESFPLTVTSAQKNPTAFYLCASSNRQDLNYGYTFGSGTRLTVV.